A selection of T cell receptor beta chains follows, all from one sample in a study of blood T cell repertoires in COVID-19. Here immunoSEQ multiplex PCR was the method, and the copy in TCRdb shows in-frame clones only, minus some. The sample has over 350,000 clones, approximately 91% seen once. Material for sequencing was PBMCs or T cells enriched from blood (not recorded which). The receptors stem from a woman in her forties who had been exposed to COVID-19. Both conserved end residues are part of each CDR3. The D gene is left open where the match is weak. Clone size appears in some rows only: once, few, many, or a class for an expanded clone.

>NA|TRBJ1-6|TRBV6-5|NA|15
CASTSRGGINSPLHF
TGTGCCAGCACATCCAGGGGTGGCATTAATTCACCCCTCCACTTT
>NA|TRBJ2-7|TRBV19|NA|13
CASSIRESYEQYF
TGTGCCAGTAGTATCCGGGAGTCCTACGAGCAGTACTTC
>TRBD1|TRBJ1-2|TRBV19|NA|15
CASSQTGGRRRGYTF
TGTGCCAGTAGTCAGACAGGGGGCCGCCGGCGTGGCTACACCTTC
>TRBD1|TRBJ1-6|TRBV2|once|17
CASREILQGAYNSPLHF
TGTGCCAGCAGGGAGATTTTACAGGGGGCCTATAATTCACCCCTCCACTTT
>NA|TRBJ2-6|TRBV9|NA|17
CASSVWRTNSGANVLTF
TGTGCCAGCAGCGTCTGGAGGACGAACTCTGGGGCCAACGTCCTGACTTTC
>NA|TRBJ2-1|TRBV11-1|NA|15
CASSLGPEVRNEQFF
TGTGCCAGCAGCTTAGGCCCTGAGGTGCGGAATGAGCAGTTCTTC
>NA|TRBJ1-1|TRBV25-1|NA|16
CAIFGGGRKVNTEAFF
TGTGCCATCTTCGGCGGGGGGCGAAAGGTGAACACTGAAGCTTTCTTT
>NA|TRBJ2-3|TRBV24-1|NA|11
CATSEMRTQYF
TGTGCCACCAGTGAGATGAGAACGCAGTATTTT
>TRBD1|TRBJ1-5|TRBV7-9|NA|18
CASSLVGRGLVIDQPQHF
TGTGCCAGCAGCTTAGTTGGAAGGGGGCTAGTAATCGATCAGCCCCAGCATTTT
>NA|TRBJ2-7|TRBV15|NA|15
CATSRDRSSSYEQYF
TGTGCCACCAGCAGAGATCGGAGTAGCTCCTACGAGCAGTACTTC
>TRBD1|TRBJ2-3|TRBV3-1/TRBV3-2|NA|15
CASTRGLDRENTQYF
TGTGCCAGCACCCGCGGACTGGACAGGGAAAATACGCAGTATTTT
>NA|TRBJ2-7|TRBV7-2|NA|12
CASSLGTYEQYF
TGTGCCAGCAGCTTAGGGACTTACGAGCAGTACTTC
>NA|TRBJ2-5|TRBV11-2|NA|16
CASSSAVRGGGETQYF
TGTGCCAGCAGCTCGGCGGTTCGCGGGGGCGGAGAGACCCAGTACTTC
>NA|TRBJ1-2|TRBV2|once|14
CASSAQRPNYGYTF
TGTGCCAGCAGTGCACAGAGACCTAACTATGGCTACACCTTC
>NA|TRBJ1-6|TRBV5-1|NA|15
CASSTAGAKNSPLHF
TGCGCCAGCAGCACCGCGGGGGCCAAAAATTCACCCCTCCACTTT
>TRBD1|TRBJ1-6|TRBV3-1/TRBV3-2|NA|16
CASKDTGETYNSPLHF
TGTGCCAGCAAAGATACAGGGGAGACCTATAATTCACCCCTCCACTTT
>NA|TRBJ1-2|TRBV3-1/TRBV3-2|NA|15
CASSRAGASVYGYTF
TGTGCCAGCAGCCGCGCAGGGGCTTCTGTGTATGGCTACACCTTC
>NA|TRBJ2-7|TRBV11-2|NA|15
CASSQRWDSSYEQYF
TGTGCCAGCAGCCAAAGGTGGGACTCCTCCTACGAGCAGTACTTC
>NA|TRBJ2-5|TRBV2|NA|13
CASSRGFQETQYF
TGTGCCAGCAGCCGGGGATTCCAAGAGACCCAGTACTTC
>NA|TRBJ1-2|TRBV18|NA|13
CASSPMGYDGYTF
TGTGCCAGCTCACCAATGGGCTACGATGGCTACACCTTC
>NA|TRBJ2-7|TRBV21-1|NA|18
CASSTSRDRGLQTYEQYF
TGTGCCAGCAGCACGTCCCGGGACAGGGGGCTACAGACCTACGAGCAGTACTTC
>NA|TRBJ1-4|TRBV5-1|NA|14
CASSDSSTNEKLFF
TGCGCCAGCTCGGACAGTTCAACTAATGAAAAACTGTTTTTT
>NA|TRBJ1-5|TRBV9|NA|17
CASAVHSRVGSNQPQHF
TGTGCCAGCGCCGTACACTCGAGGGTTGGTAGCAATCAGCCCCAGCATTTT
>TRBD1|TRBJ2-7|TRBV7-9|NA|14
CASSSGQGWYEQYF
TGTGCCAGCAGCTCCGGACAGGGTTGGTACGAGCAGTACTTC
>NA|TRBJ1-3|TRBV19|NA|16
CASSTRGGVAGNTIYF
TGTGCCAGTAGTACCCGAGGCGGGGTCGCTGGAAACACCATATATTTT
>NA|TRBJ1-1|TRBV7-3|NA|13
CASSLRGNTEAFF
TGTGCCAGCAGCTTACGGGGGAACACTGAAGCTTTCTTT
>NA|TRBJ2-3|TRBV19|NA|14
CASSIRQSTDTQYF
TGTGCCAGTAGTATAAGACAGAGCACAGATACGCAGTATTTT
>TRBD2|TRBJ2-7|TRBV6-5|NA|15
CASRDQTSGLNEQYF
TGTGCCAGCAGGGACCAGACTAGCGGGCTTAATGAGCAGTACTTC
>NA|TRBJ2-3|TRBV19|NA|13
CASMSPNTDTQYF
TGTGCCAGTATGAGCCCCAACACAGATACGCAGTATTTT
>NA|TRBJ1-3|TRBV18|once|13
CASSPSQVDTIYF
TGTGCCAGCTCACCATCCCAGGTTGACACCATATATTTT
>NA|TRBJ2-3|TRBV15|NA|16
CATSRDFSRHTDTQYF
TGTGCCACCAGCAGAGATTTTTCGCGCCACACAGATACGCAGTATTTT
>TRBD1|TRBJ2-4|TRBV19|NA|16
CASSPDRDRDGNIQYF
TGTGCCAGTAGTCCAGACCGGGACAGGGACGGAAACATTCAGTACTTC
>TRBD1|TRBJ1-5|TRBV30|NA|14
CAWSQGQGHEPQHF
TGTGCCTGGAGTCAGGGACAGGGGCACGAGCCCCAGCATTTT
>NA|TRBJ1-4|TRBV4-1|once|15
CASSIRQSANEKLFF
TGCGCCAGCAGCATCCGACAGAGCGCTAATGAAAAACTGTTTTTT
>TRBD1|TRBJ1-2|TRBV27|NA|16
CASSSLVGQGAAGYTF
TGTGCCAGCAGCTCACTCGTGGGACAGGGGGCTGCCGGCTACACCTTC
>NA|TRBJ1-3|TRBV6-5|NA|15
CASRSTGFSGNTIYF
TGTGCCAGCAGATCCACAGGGTTTTCAGGAAACACCATATATTTT
>NA|TRBJ1-5|TRBV6-5|once|15
CASDKWGSQRQPQHF
TGTGCCAGCGATAAATGGGGCTCACAGAGGCAGCCCCAGCATTTT
>NA|TRBJ1-2|TRBV25-1|NA|13
CASSGTDDYGYTF
TGTGCCAGCAGTGGGACAGACGACTATGGCTACACCTTC
>NA|TRBJ1-1|TRBV15|NA|15
CATSRVRSRGPRAFF
TGTGCCACCAGCAGAGTCCGGAGCAGGGGCCCTAGAGCTTTCTTT
>TRBD2|TRBJ2-3|TRBV6-1|NA|16
CASSELAEPSTDTQYF
TGTGCCAGCAGTGAACTAGCGGAGCCTTCCACAGATACGCAGTATTTT
>TRBD1|TRBJ1-6|TRBV7-9|NA|13
CASSLTGESPLHF
TGTGCCAGCAGCCTAACAGGGGAATCACCCCTCCACTTT
>TRBD2|TRBJ2-5|TRBV4-2|NA|15
CASSQETSGQETQYF
TGTGCCAGCAGCCAAGAAACTAGCGGCCAAGAGACCCAGTACTTC